At least ten counts were recorded for the clone carrying this T cell receptor (beta chain). Antigen: not known. V was clipped by 5 bases and J by 4 bases; unmatched bases: 13. The CDR3 consists of 16 residues. In germline, CDR1 is SEHNR, CDR2 FQNEAQ (reference sequence). TCRdb reprocessed the reads with MiXCR, giving one entry per CDR3 protein. Of approximately 990,000 distinct CDR3 sequences in the sample, around 30% were seen once. This record belongs to a study of T cell repertoires in cytomegalovirus infection. For the study at large: Researchers turned to recently identified HLA-C-restricted CMV epitopes as well as well-studied HLA-B-restricted ones.

The source material was cultured CD8+ T cells from PBMCs, sampled from culture after CMV antigen stimulation. V gene TRBV7-9 combines with J gene TRBJ1-2; 7 nucleotides align to TRBD1. The TCR originated in a human donor in good health (CMV status not recorded). Some clones in this sample may be carry-over from other donors' samples. CDR3 sequence reads: CASSPPTGPEVYGYTF. Here the CDR3 DNA reads TGTGCCAGCAGCCCCCCGACAGGGCCGGAGGTCTATGGCTACACCTTC.